The following is a T cell receptor (beta chain) sequence with its context. What it binds is not known. This record belongs to a study of cytomegalovirus exposure and HLA in healthy donors. In the PCR, 60 Vbeta and 13 Jbeta primers were used. Authors' processing steps: The count from a later analysis was 60 million to 85 million unique TCR beta chains, 9 million to 12 million of them shared. The data were produced by immunoSEQ multiplex PCR, yet TCRdb's version contains in-frame clones alone and is incomplete. V and J calls and clone size come straight from that table; D and trimming were deduced from the DNA. The repertoire consists of more than 100,000 clones, with around 80% occurring once and the leading ten covering under 13%. Study-level findings and limits: An assumption of roughly uniform sequencing depth across donors underlay the presence/absence analyses.

The CDR3 has 13 residues. V gave up 0 bases and J gave up 3 bases, with 7 bases separating them. Germline V lookup: CDR1 SGDLS, CDR2 YYNGEE. The sequence was obtained from a woman aged 18-35 years in good health and CMV-seropositive. The chain couples TRBV9 to TRBJ2-7; a possible D gene is TRBD1 (5 bases). The sample taken for sequencing was PBMCs. This CDR3 reads CASSVAQDYEQYF. CDR3 in DNA: TGTGCCAGCAGCGTAGCACAGGACTACGAGCAGTACTTC.